Below, 27 T cell receptor beta chains from the same sample are listed, as sequenced in a study of type 1 regulatory T cells. Their antigens are not known. TCRdb used MiXCR to reprocess the reads, holding one entry per CDR3 protein. The sample shows 12,000 to 15,000 distinct CDR3 sequences, roughly 13% of them seen only once. The sequencing sample was made of cultured T cells, either the whole culture or a sorted T cell fraction (not recorded which). These receptors were obtained from a human donor in good health.

There are many counts of this clonotype. The chain uses TRBV18 and TRBJ1-1; no clear D gene. The V end was cut by 6 bases, the J end by 1 base, with 9 bases between. The CDR3 is 13 amino acids. Germline assignment: CDR1 KGHSH and CDR2 LQKENI. This chain's CDR3 is CASSNQWNTEAFF. The CDR3 coding sequence is TGTGCCAGCTCCAACCAGTGGAACACTGAAGCTTTCTTT. Full variable domain (outside the CDR3, taken from reference TRBV18 and TRBJ1-1): NAGVMQNPRHLVRRRGQEARLRCSPMKGHSHVYWYRQLPEEGLKFMVYLQKENIIDESGMPKERFSAEFPKEGPSILRIQQVVRGDSAAYFCASSNQWNTEAFFGQGTRLTVV.

This clonotype was counted many times. V is TRBV28 and J is TRBJ2-5; TRBD1 agrees at 9 bases. The CDR3 runs to 19 residues. Germline V lookup: CDR1 MDHEN, CDR2 SYDVKM. V lost 6 bases and J lost 0; bases outside the gene matches: 17. The CDR3 DNA sequence: TGTGCCAGCAGGCCACGTCGTCCCGGGACAGGGCACTACCAAGAGACCCAGTACTTC. Translating gives CASRPRRPGTGHYQETQYF.

This clonotype came up many times. The chain has TRBV20-1 and TRBJ2-5, with D perhaps assigned TRBD1 or TRBD2 (5 bases each). V was trimmed by 6 bases and J by 5 bases, leaving 19 bases between them. The CDR3 covers 14 residues. Germline V gene sequence: CDR1 DFQATT, CDR2 SNEGSKA (reference sequence). This chain's CDR3 is CSAKTGFGTETQYF. The DNA of the CDR3 is TGCAGTGCAAAAACAGGTTTTGGGACGGAGACCCAGTACTTC.

Concerning this clonotype: This may arise from a read error, as a much more abundant clone is one base away. The gene calls are TRBV12-3 or TRBV12-4 and TRBJ2-7; D may match TRBD1 or TRBD2 (6 bases each). The CDR3 totals 14 residues. The CDR3, as DNA: TGTACCAGCAAGGTAGCGGCAGGGGACTACGAGCAGTACTTC. Translating it yields CTSKVAAGDYEQYF.

This clonotype was observed at least ten times. The chain recombines TRBV5-1 with TRBJ2-2; D is unresolved. V lost 1 base, J lost 4 bases, and 5 bases lay in between. This CDR3 contains 13 residues. Germline values: CDR1 SGHRS, CDR2 YFSETQ. CDR3 coding DNA: TGCGCCAGCAGCTTGCTGGCCACCGGGGAGCTGTTTTTT. Amino acid sequence: CASSLLATGELFF. Looking up the rest from reference TRBV5-1 and TRBJ2-2 gives the full variable domain: KAGVTQTPRYLIKTRGQQVTLSCSPISGHRSVSWYQQTPGQGLQFLFEYFSETQRNKGNFPGRFSGRQFSNSRSEMNVSTLELGDSALYLCASSLLATGELFFGEGSRLTVL.

Comments on this clonotype: Relative to the germline gene, one junction end is altered; a read error may explain this. The chain recombines TRBV30 with TRBJ2-2; tentatively, D is TRBD2 (5 bases). Germline CDR1 reads GTSNPN; CDR2 reads SVGIG (reference sequence). The CDR3 has 14 amino acids. CDR3: CAWSRARRTGEQFF. The DNA of the CDR3 is TGTGCCTGGAGTAGGGCTAGACGGACCGGGGAGCAGTTTTTT.

This clonotype was seen more than once but under ten times. The genes are TRBV24-1 and TRBJ2-1; 10 nucleotides align to TRBD1. Per the germline V gene, CDR1 is KGHDR and CDR2 is SFDVKD. V shed 8 bases and J 6 bases; nucleotides not matched to a gene: 9. This CDR3 spans 15 amino acids. The CDR3, as DNA: TGTGCCACCATGAAGACGGGACAGGGGTTCAATGAGCAGTTCTTC. Protein sequence: CATMKTGQGFNEQFF.

This clonotype has at least ten counts. The gene calls are TRBV7-2 and TRBJ2-2; D gene uncertain. V lost 1 base, J lost 8 bases, and 14 bases lay in between. Germline-derived CDR1 and CDR2 are SGHTA and FQGNSA. There are 15 residues in the CDR3. The CDR3, as DNA: TGTGCCAGCAGCTTAGACTGGGCAGGATGGGGGGAGCTGTTTTTT. It specifies CASSLDWAGWGELFF.

This clonotype was counted many times. The chain couples TRBV7-2 to TRBJ2-3; 9 positions agree with TRBD2. V was pared by 5 bases and J by 0 bases, with 6 bases of the junction left unmatched. This CDR3 has 16 amino acids. Germline CDR1 SGHTA, CDR2 FQGNSA. CDR3 sequence (DNA): TGTGCCAGCAGCAACCGACTAGCGGCCAGCACAGATACGCAGTATTTT. This codes for CASSNRLAASTDTQYF.

The V and J genes are TRBV5-1 and TRBJ2-3, with TRBD2 matching 10 bases. The germline gives CDR1 SGHRS, CDR2 YFSETQ. V lost 3 bases to trimming and J lost 9 bases; unmatched junction nucleotides: 16. The CDR3 contains 17 residues. The CDR3 DNA is TGCGCCAGCAGCTCAAGTCTAGCGGGAGCGCCCGGGGGGACGCAGTATTTT. Translating it yields CASSSSLAGAPGGTQYF. The entire variable domain, with the rest obtained from reference TRBV5-1 and TRBJ2-3, is as follows: KAGVTQTPRYLIKTRGQQVTLSCSPISGHRSVSWYQQTPGQGLQFLFEYFSETQRNKGNFPGRFSGRQFSNSRSEMNVSTLELGDSALYLCASSSSLAGAPGGTQYFGPGTRLTVL.

With regard to this clonotype: A read error may explain this, as a much larger clone is one base away. The chain carries TRBV29-1 and TRBJ2-7; TRBD2 agrees at 13 bases. The length of the CDR3 is 14 residues. After removal of 5 bases from V and 7 bases from J, the junction contained 8 bases not matched to a gene. Germline CDR1 is SQVTM and CDR2 is ANQGSEA. This CDR3 is CSVTSGRAPGEQYF. CDR3 bases: TGCAGCGTTACTAGCGGGAGGGCCCCGGGAGAGCAGTACTTC.

The chain combines TRBV9 with TRBJ2-5; TRBD2 might be the D (6 bases). The germline CDR1 and CDR2 sequences are SGDLS and YYNGEE. Trimming took 2 bases from V and 5 from J, leaving 13 bases between them. The length of the CDR3 is 14 residues. The CDR3 spells CASSVGGAEETQYF. Written as DNA, the CDR3 is TGTGCCAGCAGCGTCGGAGGGGCTGAGGAGACCCAGTACTTC.

This clonotype was found many times. The chain has TRBV5-1 and TRBJ2-7; no reliable D call. Germline CDR1 SGHRS, CDR2 YFSETQ. V was pared by 0 bases and J by 3 bases, with 10 bases between. The CDR3 runs to 14 residues. CDR3 DNA sequence: TGCGCCAGCAGCTTGGAACAGAGTTTCTACGAGCAGTACTTC. Amino acid sequence: CASSLEQSFYEQYF.

This clonotype has at least ten counts. The chain employs TRBV7-3 and TRBJ1-5; D may be TRBD1 (5 bases). The CDR3 covers 15 residues. Trimming pared 6 bases from V and 3 bases from J, leaving 15 bases between. Germline V gene lookup returns CDR1 SGHTA and CDR2 FQGTGA. The DNA for the CDR3 is TGTGCCAGCAGATGGGGCAACGTTAACAATCAGCCCCAGCATTTT. Translating it yields CASRWGNVNNQPQHF.

CDR3 amino acids: CASSPLRGTGELFF. The DNA of the CDR3 is TGTGCCAGCAGCCCACTCAGGGGGACCGGGGAGCTGTTTTTT. V is TRBV7-6 and J is TRBJ2-2; 7 bases fit TRBD1. V was pared by 5 bases and J by 5 bases, with 5 bases of the junction left unmatched. Germline loops: CDR1 SGHVS, CDR2 FNYEAQ. This CDR3 has 14 residues.

This rearrangement joins TRBV20-1 to TRBJ1-5; no firm D call. V lost 6 bases and J 5 bases, leaving 11 bases between the germline ends. Germline CDR1 reads DFQATT; CDR2 reads SNEGSKA (reference sequence). The CDR3 has 12 residues. The CDR3 nucleotides read TGCAGTGCCGCACGTGGCGATCAGCCCCAGCATTTT. As protein: CSAARGDQPQHF.

This clonotype was seen a handful of times. The chain's CDR3 is CSARNSGISTDTQYF. The CDR3, as DNA: TGCAGTGCTAGAAATTCGGGGATAAGCACAGATACGCAGTATTTT. The chain combines TRBV20-1 with TRBJ2-3, with D maybe TRBD2 (5 bases). V lost 2 bases and J lost 0, with 12 bases in between. CDR3 length: 15 amino acids. Germline CDR1 reads DFQATT; CDR2 reads SNEGSKA (reference sequence).

In this sample, this clonotype turned up many times. The chain combines TRBV3-1 with TRBJ2-7; D might be TRBD1 (5 bases). Trimming took 0 bases from V and 4 from J, leaving 16 bases between them. The CDR3 totals 16 residues. CDR1 is LGHDT and CDR2 is YNNKEL in the germline V gene (reference sequence). CDR3 protein: CASSQDGSLGRYEQYF. Written as DNA, the CDR3 is TGTGCCAGCAGCCAAGATGGCAGCTTGGGGCGATACGAGCAGTACTTC.

The chain combines TRBV25-1 with TRBJ1-2, with no clear D. Deletions cut 3 bases from V and 6 bases from J, with 8 bases between. Germline CDR1 is MGHDK and CDR2 is SYGVNS. The CDR3 is 12 amino acids. The CDR3, as DNA: TGTGCCAGCAGTGAGCAGGCGAATGGCTACACCTTC. This encodes CASSEQANGYTF.

The sample holds many counts of this clonotype. V gene TRBV30 combines with J gene TRBJ2-5; 7 positions agree with TRBD2. The CDR3 is 13 amino acids. From germline, CDR1 is GTSNPN and CDR2 SVGIG (reference sequence). V was pared by 7 bases and J by 3 bases, with 8 bases of the junction left unmatched. CDR3 nucleotides: TGTGCCTCGCGGGAGTGGGGGAAAGAGACCCAGTACTTC. It encodes CASREWGKETQYF.

This clonotype turned up a few times. The chain uses TRBV7-9 and TRBJ2-7; D tentatively reads TRBD1 or TRBD2 (6 bases each). Germline CDR1 and CDR2: SEHNR and FQNEAQ (reference sequence). Deletions cut 8 bases from V and 8 bases from J, with 22 bases between. The CDR3 runs to 14 residues. CDR3 sequence: CASSPRDGGWKQYF. CDR3 coding DNA: TGTGCCAGCTCCCCCAGGGACGGGGGCTGGAAGCAGTACTTC.

This clonotype was counted ten times or more. The rearrangement joins TRBV7-2 to TRBJ1-2; 8 bases fit TRBD1. J gave up 4 bases and V 5 bases, and 9 bases lay outside the gene matches. The germline V gene has CDR1 SGHTA and CDR2 FQGNSA. The CDR3 sequence is 15 residues long. The CDR3 DNA reads as TGTGCCAGCAGCCTAAACCAGGGGGCGGGCTATGGCTACACCTTC. As protein: CASSLNQGAGYGYTF. The entire variable domain, with the rest obtained from reference TRBV7-2 and TRBJ1-2, is as follows: GAGVSQSPSNKVTEKGKDVELRCDPISGHTALYWYRQSLGQGLEFLIYFQGNSAPDKSGLPSDRFSAERTGGSVSTLTIQRTQQEDSAVYLCASSLNQGAGYGYTFGSGTRLTVV.

The genes are TRBV30 and TRBJ2-3; TRBD1 is a possible D gene (6 bases). CDR3 size: 14 residues. V was clipped by 0 bases and J by 3 bases, with 10 bases between them. The germline gives CDR1 GTSNPN, CDR2 SVGIG (reference sequence). The CDR3 nucleotides are TGTGCCTGGAGTGTACAGGGTGGTACAGATACGCAGTATTTT. Its translation: CAWSVQGGTDTQYF.

This CDR3 reads CSASRGLETQYF. CDR3 nucleotide sequence: TGCAGTGCTAGTAGGGGCTTGGAGACCCAGTACTTC. V is TRBV20-1 and J is TRBJ2-5; TRBD1 might be the D (5 bases). This CDR3 is 12 amino acids long. The germline CDR1 and CDR2 sequences are DFQATT and SNEGSKA (reference sequence). Trimming cost V 3 bases and J 5 bases, with 10 bases left between them.

This chain connects TRBV5-1 to TRBJ2-5; D may be TRBD1 (6 bases). The V gene lost 3 bases and the J gene lost 5 bases, with 17 bases spanning the gap. Germline CDR1 SGHRS, CDR2 YFSETQ. The CDR3 is 15 residues long. CDR3 bases: TGCGCCAGCAGCTCCCAGACAGGCGACTATGAGACCCAGTACTTC. Its protein product is CASSSQTGDYETQYF.

There are many counts of this clonotype. The chain links TRBV7-3 to TRBJ2-2; 10 nucleotides agree with TRBD2. This CDR3 region has 15 residues. Germline lookup yields CDR1 SGHTA and CDR2 FQGTGA. V gave up 5 bases and J gave up 5 bases; unmatched junction bases: 5. CDR3 in amino acids: CASSPGLAETGELFF. The CDR3 DNA sequence: TGTGCCAGCAGCCCCGGACTAGCGGAAACCGGGGAGCTGTTTTTT. The full variable domain, its missing parts supplied by reference TRBV7-3 and TRBJ2-2, is GAGVSQTPSNKVTEKGKYVELRCDPISGHTALYWYRQSLGQGPEFLIYFQGTGAADDSGLPNDRFFAVRPEGSVSTLKIQRTERGDSAVYLCASSPGLAETGELFFGEGSRLTVL.

The gene calls are TRBV19 and TRBJ2-5; D ambiguous. Germline V lookup: CDR1 LNHDA, CDR2 SQIVND (reference sequence). CDR3 length equals 14 residues. Between the trimmed V and J ends, which lost 5 bases and 0 bases, there was a span of 10 bases. The CDR3 region is CASSSWTDQETQYF. CDR3 DNA: TGTGCCAGTAGTTCTTGGACGGACCAAGAGACCCAGTACTTC.